The T cell receptor (beta chain) described here comes from a study of blood T cell repertoires in COVID-19. In the study overall: From T cells, B-cell-depleted T cells, or PBMCs came the material, which was cDNA or gDNA.

CDR1 is GTSNPN, CDR2 SVGIG, per germline (reference sequence). The CDR3 is made up of 15 amino acids. Trimming took 2 bases from V and 9 from J, leaving 20 bases between them. Measured with immunoSEQ multiplex PCR; TCRdb has only the in-frame clones, and not every one. This sample has about 240,000 clones; about 90% occur once, and the top ten carry approximately 6.2%. The rearrangement joins TRBV30 to TRBJ1-5, with a possible D match to TRBD1 (6 bases). The specimen was peripheral blood. The receptor's source is a man aged 60 to 69 with acute or convalescent COVID-19. CDR3 amino acids: CAWSQYKTGLAPQHF. In nucleotides, the CDR3 is TGTGCCTGGAGTCAGTATAAAACAGGGTTAGCGCCCCAGCATTTT.